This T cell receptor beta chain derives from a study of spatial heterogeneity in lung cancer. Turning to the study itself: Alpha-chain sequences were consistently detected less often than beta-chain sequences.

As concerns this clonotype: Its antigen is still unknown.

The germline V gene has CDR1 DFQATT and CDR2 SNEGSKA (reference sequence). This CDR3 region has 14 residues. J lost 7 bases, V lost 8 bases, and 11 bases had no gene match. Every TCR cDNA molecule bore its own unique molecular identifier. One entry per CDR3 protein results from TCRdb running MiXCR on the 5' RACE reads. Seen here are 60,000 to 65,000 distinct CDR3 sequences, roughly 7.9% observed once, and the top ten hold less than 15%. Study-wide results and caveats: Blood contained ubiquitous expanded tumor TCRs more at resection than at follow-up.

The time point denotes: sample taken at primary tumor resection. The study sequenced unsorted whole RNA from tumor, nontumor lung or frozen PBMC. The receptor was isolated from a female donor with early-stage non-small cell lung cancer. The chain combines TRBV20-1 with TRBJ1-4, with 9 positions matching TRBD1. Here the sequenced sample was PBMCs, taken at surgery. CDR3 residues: CSTIPGQGSEKLFF. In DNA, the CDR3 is TGCAGTACTATCCCGGGACAGGGAAGTGAAAAACTGTTTTTT.